Each of the 29 T cell receptor beta chains below was sequenced from the same sample in a study of blood T cell repertoires in COVID-19. Assay: immunoSEQ multiplex PCR; the TCRdb copy retains only in-frame clones and omits some. The table records around 100,000 clones, over 75% of them present only once. Sequenced input: peripheral blood. These receptors all stem from a man between 50 and 59 years old with acute or convalescent COVID-19.

The V and J genes are TRBV6-5 and TRBJ1-2; D is uncertain. This CDR3 is 13 amino acids long. CDR1 and CDR2 (germline): MNHEY, SVGAGI. The ends were cut back, 2 bases at V and 7 bases at J, with 11 bases in the middle. CDR3 in DNA: TGTGCCAGCAGTTACGCGGGATCTGGTGGCTACACCTTC. This translates into CASSYAGSGGYTF.

This chain connects TRBV30 to TRBJ1-3; 7 bases match TRBD1. This CDR3 contains 13 residues. The germline V gene has CDR1 GTSNPN and CDR2 SVGIG (reference sequence). Trimming removed 5 bases from V and 2 bases from J; junction bases left unmatched: 3. In DNA form, the CDR3 reads TGTGCCTGGGCGACAGGGACTGGAAACACCATATATTTT. Translating gives CAWATGTGNTIYF.

J is TRBJ2-3 and V is TRBV29-1; 8 bases map to TRBD1. V shed 6 bases, J shed 3 bases, and the junction held 14 bases outside the gene matches. Germline-derived CDR1 and CDR2 are SQVTM and ANQGSEA. This CDR3 region has 16 residues. The CDR3 sequence: CSVDLWQGAGTDTQYF. The CDR3 DNA follows: TGCAGCGTGGACCTCTGGCAGGGGGCAGGAACAGATACGCAGTATTTT.

The chain joins TRBV24-1 to TRBJ1-5, with D perhaps TRBD1 (6 bases). The germline V gene encodes CDR1 KGHDR and CDR2 SFDVKD. With 2 bases removed from V and 7 bases from J, the gap between germline ends came to 11 bases. This CDR3 is built from 14 residues. DNA for the CDR3: TGTGCCACCAGTGATTATACAGGGAAGCAGCCCCAGCATTTT. Amino acid sequence: CATSDYTGKQPQHF.

The chain employs TRBV7-2 and TRBJ2-1; TRBD2 might be the D (7 bases). The germline V gene has CDR1 SGHTA and CDR2 FQGNSA. Trimming shortened V by 0 bases and J by 7 bases, and 16 bases separated the two germline ends. The CDR3 covers 16 residues. For the CDR3, the DNA is TGTGCCAGCAGCTTAGCGCTGGGGGGGCGCGAAAATGAGCAGTTCTTC. Amino acids: CASSLALGGRENEQFF.

This sequence joins TRBV9 and TRBJ2-3; TRBD2 aligns across 8 bases. This CDR3 contains 18 residues. V shed 3 bases, J shed 4 bases, and the junction held 16 bases outside the gene matches. CDR1 SGDLS and CDR2 YYNGEE come from the germline V gene. CDR3 sequence: CASSGSILAEFRADTQYF. In DNA, the CDR3 is TGTGCCAGCAGCGGCTCAATACTAGCGGAATTTCGCGCAGATACGCAGTATTTT.

This chain uses TRBV5-8 with TRBJ2-1, with 8 positions matching TRBD1. The ends lost 4 bases at V and 14 bases at J; junction bases unmatched: 5. In germline, CDR1 is SGHTS, CDR2 YDEGEE. This CDR3 has 11 amino acids. The CDR3 is CASSVGQGEFF. The DNA of the CDR3 is TGTGCCAGCAGCGTAGGACAGGGAGAGTTCTTC.

V gene TRBV7-2 combines with J gene TRBJ1-5; a weak D match, TRBD1 (5 bases). The CDR3 length is 14 residues. V lost 0 bases, J lost 2 bases, and 5 bases lay in between. Germline CDR1 SGHTA, CDR2 FQGNSA. The CDR3 DNA is TGTGCCAGCAGCTTAGCAGGGGGCAATCAGCCCCAGCATTTT. The encoded protein is CASSLAGGNQPQHF. The full variable domain, its missing parts supplied by reference TRBV7-2 and TRBJ1-5, is GAGVSQSPSNKVTEKGKDVELRCDPISGHTALYWYRQSLGQGLEFLIYFQGNSAPDKSGLPSDRFSAERTGGSVSTLTIQRTQQEDSAVYLCASSLAGGNQPQHFGDGTRLSIL.

CDR3 DNA: TGTGCCAGCAGTTGGACAGCTAACTATGGCTACACCTTC. Protein: CASSWTANYGYTF. The chain is built from TRBV28 and TRBJ1-2; D might be TRBD1 (6 bases). Germline values: CDR1 MDHEN, CDR2 SYDVKM. CDR3 length equals 13 residues. The V and J ends lost 4 bases and 0 bases respectively, with 6 bases between them.

This sequence joins TRBV20-1 and TRBJ1-1, with TRBD1 as a possible D gene (5 bases). The V end lost 3 bases, the J end lost 10 bases, and 12 bases lay between the germline ends. There are 11 residues in the CDR3. The germline V gene encodes CDR1 DFQATT and CDR2 SNEGSKA (reference sequence). The DNA of the CDR3 is TGCAGTGCTAGTAGAGACAGTGGAGCTTTCTTT. Its protein is CSASRDSGAFF.

The rearrangement links TRBV7-3 to TRBJ1-1; TRBD1 aligns across 7 bases. CDR3 length: 13 amino acids. With 8 bases clipped from V and 3 bases from J, the junction kept 6 bases outside the gene matches. Germline V gives CDR1 SGHTA, CDR2 FQGTGA. The CDR3 sequence: CASGRDSHTEAFF. CDR3 in DNA: TGTGCCAGCGGCCGGGACAGCCACACTGAAGCTTTCTTT.

This clone was detected a few times. The J gene is TRBJ1-5, the V gene TRBV2; 7 nucleotides match TRBD1. This CDR3 is 14 amino acids long. CDR1 and CDR2 from the germline V gene are SNHLY and FYNNEI. J lost 4 bases, V lost 4 bases, and 4 bases had no gene match. The CDR3 reads CASSGTGQNQPQHF. The CDR3 nucleotides read TGTGCCAGCAGTGGGACAGGACAAAATCAGCCCCAGCATTTT.

The chain employs TRBV28 and TRBJ2-6; TRBD1 agrees at 8 bases. Germline CDR1 and CDR2: MDHEN and SYDVKM. V was clipped by 4 bases and J by 0 bases; unmatched bases: 2. The CDR3 covers 16 residues. This chain's CDR3 is CASSSTGASGANVLTF. DNA of the CDR3: TGTGCCAGCAGTTCGACAGGGGCCTCTGGGGCCAACGTCCTGACTTTC.

The V gene is TRBV5-6, the J gene TRBJ1-3; D call uncertain. The length of the CDR3 is 15 residues. Trimming stripped 0 bases from V and 0 bases from J, with 7 bases between. The germline V gene has CDR1 SGHDT and CDR2 YYEEEE. The CDR3 DNA reads as TGTGCCAGCAGCTTGGACGGGTACTCTGGAAACACCATATATTTT. Translated, it gives CASSLDGYSGNTIYF.

The rearrangement uses TRBV7-2 and TRBJ1-3; perhaps TRBD1 as D (5 bases). Germline values: CDR1 SGHTA, CDR2 FQGNSA. The ends were cut back, 2 bases at V and 1 base at J, with 6 bases in the middle. The CDR3 has 14 residues. CDR3 amino acids: CASSLQGSGNTIYF. The CDR3, as DNA: TGTGCCAGCAGCTTACAGGGTTCTGGAAACACCATATATTTT.

The V gene is TRBV19, the J gene TRBJ1-2, with D hard to call. CDR1 is LNHDA, CDR2 SQIVND, per germline (reference sequence). The germline V and J ends were trimmed by 11 bases and 0 bases, with 10 bases remaining between them. The CDR3 is 12 residues long. The CDR3 DNA reads as TGTGCCGGGAGGAATACTAACTATGGCTACACCTTC. It specifies CAGRNTNYGYTF. Variable domain in full (rest from reference TRBV19 and TRBJ1-2): DGGITQSPKYLFRKEGQNVTLSCEQNLNHDAMYWYRQDPGQGLRLIYYSQIVNDFQKGDIAEGYSVSREKKESFPLTVTSAQKNPTAFYLCAGRNTNYGYTFGSGTRLTVV.

The rearrangement joins TRBV19 to TRBJ1-1, with D hard to call. This CDR3 contains 15 residues. Germline V gene data show CDR1 as LNHDA and CDR2 as SQIVND (reference sequence). The V end lost 2 bases, the J end lost 2 bases, and 12 bases lay between the germline ends. CDR3 coding DNA: TGTGCCAGTAGTATACGGCGGGATCGCAACACTGAAGCTTTCTTT. Its translation: CASSIRRDRNTEAFF.

This chain connects TRBV2 to TRBJ2-2; 8 bases map to TRBD1. The junction had 5 bases not matched to a gene; V was cut back by 7 bases and J by 4 bases. Germline V gene sequence: CDR1 SNHLY, CDR2 FYNNEI. The CDR3 has 14 amino acids. The DNA for the CDR3 is TGTGCCAGCAAGGACAGGGTTCTCACCGGGGAGCTGTTTTTT. It codes for CASKDRVLTGELFF.

This chain uses TRBV5-1 with TRBJ1-2; 10 bases align to TRBD1. The J segment lost 3 bases and the V segment lost 4 bases, leaving 6 bases of the junction unmatched. Germline V lookup: CDR1 SGHRS, CDR2 YFSETQ. The CDR3 length is 15 residues. The CDR3 reads CASSRGQGGHYGYTF. The DNA of the CDR3 is TGCGCCAGCAGCCGCGGACAGGGGGGACACTATGGCTACACCTTC.

The chain joins TRBV2 to TRBJ1-6; no firm D call. Per germline, CDR1 SNHLY and CDR2 FYNNEI. CDR3 size: 14 residues. The ends were cut back, 7 bases at V and 7 bases at J, with 14 bases in the middle. The CDR3 DNA reads TGTGCCAGCATGAGTAGCCTTCCAAATTCACCCCTCCACTTT. Encoded protein: CASMSSLPNSPLHF. Supplemented by reference TRBV2 and TRBJ1-6, the full variable domain reads EPEVTQTPSHQVTQMGQEVILRCVPISNHLYFYWYRQILGQKVEFLVSFYNNEISEKSEIFDDQFSVERPDGSNFTLKIRSTKLEDSAMYFCASMSSLPNSPLHFGNGTRLTVT.

The chain carries TRBV11-2 and TRBJ1-2; TRBD1 aligns across 9 bases. Trimming cost V 0 bases and J 2 bases; bases outside gene matches: 4. The CDR3 extends over 16 amino acids. Germline CDR1 and CDR2: SGHAT and FQNNGV. The CDR3 reads CASSLDGTGTNYGYTF. The DNA of the CDR3 is TGTGCCAGCAGCTTAGATGGGACAGGGACCAACTATGGCTACACCTTC.

The chain joins TRBV6-5 to TRBJ2-2, with a tentative D call TRBD2 (6 bases). Germline V gene lookup returns CDR1 MNHEY and CDR2 SVGAGI. V gave up 4 bases and J gave up 3 bases, with 12 bases separating them. The CDR3 loop spans 15 amino acids. This CDR3 reads CASSSGTAYTGELFF. CDR3 DNA: TGTGCCAGCAGTTCCGGGACTGCTTACACCGGGGAGCTGTTTTTT.

The chain joins TRBV5-1 to TRBJ1-4; TRBD1 aligns across 8 bases. The CDR3 has 15 amino acids. Germline values: CDR1 SGHRS, CDR2 YFSETQ. Trimming took 0 bases from V and 8 from J; bases not matched to a gene: 6. The CDR3, as DNA: TGCGCCAGCAGCTTGGAAACAGGGGGAGTCGAAAAACTGTTTTTT. Translating it yields CASSLETGGVEKLFF.

The genes are TRBV5-1 and TRBJ2-5; TRBD1 aligns across 8 bases. The CDR3 is 15 residues long. The junction had 8 bases not matched to a gene; V was cut back by 2 bases and J by 5 bases. Germline CDR1 is SGHRS and CDR2 is YFSETQ. The CDR3, as DNA: TGCGCCAGCAGCTTAACAGGGGGACTGGGGGAGACCCAGTACTTC. Translated: CASSLTGGLGETQYF.

The chain couples TRBV7-8 to TRBJ1-2, with D unresolved. Germline V CDR1 and CDR2: SGHVS, FQNEAQ. V lost 1 base to trimming and J lost 1 base, with 7 bases between them. The CDR3 loop spans 14 amino acids. In nucleotides, the CDR3 is TGTGCCAGCAGCTTAGGGTCCAGTAACTATGGCTACACCTTC. Translated: CASSLGSSNYGYTF.

The chain uses TRBV9 and TRBJ2-2; D gene unclear. The V gene's germline CDR1 is SGDLS and CDR2 YYNGEE. The CDR3 runs 14 residues. The V end lost 4 bases, the J end lost 0 bases, and 7 bases lay between the germline ends. For the CDR3, the DNA is TGTGCCAGCAGCTCTACTGCGAACACCGGGGAGCTGTTTTTT. This translates into CASSSTANTGELFF.

In its sample, this clone was seen a few times. The chain employs TRBV5-1 and TRBJ2-7; D may be TRBD1 (6 bases). CDR1 and CDR2 from the germline V gene are SGHRS and YFSETQ. The V end lost 2 bases, the J end lost 4 bases, and 13 bases lay between the germline ends. This CDR3 region has 14 residues. In nucleotides, the CDR3 is TGCGCCAGCAGCTTCAGCCAGGGGATGTACGAGCAGTACTTC. Protein sequence: CASSFSQGMYEQYF.

The chain links TRBV28 to TRBJ2-7, with TRBD1 as a possible D gene (6 bases). CDR3 size: 12 residues. The ends were cut back, 5 bases at V and 6 bases at J, with 11 bases in the middle. Looked up from germline, CDR1 is MDHEN and CDR2 is SYDVKM. CDR3 loop: CASSINRVEQYF. CDR3 DNA sequence: TGTGCCAGCAGTATAAACAGGGTCGAGCAGTACTTC.

The chain is built from TRBV4-1 and TRBJ2-3; 8 bases fit TRBD2. This CDR3 has 14 amino acids. V lost 4 bases and J lost 3; bases outside the gene matches: 3. Looked up from germline, CDR1 is MGHRA and CDR2 is YSYEKL. As DNA, the CDR3 is TGCGCCAGCAGCCCCGGGGGGGGGACAGATACGCAGTATTTT. Translation gives CASSPGGGTDTQYF.